Listed below are T cell receptor beta chains from one sample, sequenced in a study of CD8+CD57+ T cells in acquired aplastic anemia. TCRdb re-analysed the reads in MiXCR, keeping a single row per CDR3 protein. This sample has approximately 270,000 distinct CDR3 sequences; around three fifths occur once, and the top ten carry 7% to 9%. Specimen: sorted CD4+, CD8+, or CD8+CD57+ T cells (not recorded which) from PBMCs. These receptors were collected from a human donor with severe aplastic anemia or a healthy control (not recorded which). Both conserved end residues are part of each CDR3. D genes are given only for firm matches. Expanded clones are given a class, and other clones once, few, many or no size at all.

.,TRBJ2-3,TRBV15,.,CATSRERTDTQYF,TGTGCCACCAGCAGAGAAAGAACAGATACGCAGTATTTT
.,TRBJ1-2,TRBV7-3,TRBD1,CASSLGRGQKGYGYTF,TGTGCCAGCAGCTTGGGAAGGGGGCAGAAGGGCTATGGCTACACCTTC
many,TRBJ1-1,TRBV7-9,.,CASSATGRNTEAFF,TGTGCCAGCAGTGCGACAGGACGGAACACTGAAGCTTTCTTT
.,TRBJ2-1,TRBV10-1,TRBD2,CTSSPYLASAGGKQFF,TGCACCAGCAGCCCATATCTGGCCTCAGCGGGGGGCAAGCAGTTCTTC
.,TRBJ2-7,TRBV20-1,.,CSARPWTVNYEQYF,TGCAGTGCTAGGCCGTGGACAGTTAACTACGAGCAGTACTTC
many,TRBJ2-7,TRBV4-1,TRBD1,CASSLDRGQWYEQYF,TGCGCCAGCAGCTTGGACAGGGGGCAGTGGTACGAGCAGTACTTC
many,TRBJ2-7,TRBV24-1,TRBD1,CATSDGTVSPYEQYF,TGTGCCACCAGTGACGGGACAGTAAGCCCCTACGAGCAGTACTTC
.,TRBJ1-4,TRBV20-1,.,CSARDRAVRNEKLFF,TGCAGTGCTAGAGATCGGGCGGTCCGGAATGAAAAACTGTTTTTT
.,TRBJ2-7,TRBV5-6,.,CASSLGVGAYEQYF,TGTGCCAGCAGCTTGGGGGTGGGAGCCTACGAGCAGTACTTC
.,TRBJ2-1,TRBV5-6,.,CASSGDWSSYNEQFF,TGTGCCAGCAGCGGCGACTGGAGCTCCTACAATGAGCAGTTCTTT
.,TRBJ2-1,TRBV29-1,TRBD1,CSVRDSNYGYNEQLF,TGCAGCGTACGGGACAGCAACTATGGCTACAATGAGCAGCTCTTC
.,TRBJ2-2,TRBV9,.,CASSGWTGELFF,TGTGCCAGCAGCGGATGGACAGGGGAGCTGTTTTTT
.,TRBJ1-6,TRBV10-3,TRBD1,CAIKSGQGNSPLHF,TGTGCCATCAAGTCGGGACAGGGAAATTCACCCCTCCACTTT
.,TRBJ2-7,TRBV20-1,.,CSASSYSEGEQYF,TGCAGTGCCAGCAGTTACTCCGAAGGCGAGCAGTACTTC
.,TRBJ1-6,TRBV19,.,CASSMGSSYNSPLHF,TGTGCCAGTAGTATGGGGAGCTCCTATAATTCACCCCTCCACTTT
.,TRBJ2-5,TRBV7-8,.,CASSPRLGSQETQYF,TGTGCCAGCAGCCCTAGGCTAGGGTCCCAAGAGACCCAGTACTTC
many,TRBJ1-2,TRBV7-8,.,CASSLGTSYGYTF,TGTGCCAGCAGCTTGGGGACCTCTTATGGCTACACCTTC
.,TRBJ1-5,TRBV15,.,CATSRVQVMPQHF,TGTGCCACCAGCAGAGTCCAGGTTATGCCCCAGCATTTT
.,TRBJ2-7,TRBV10-3,TRBD1,CAIRDRPLSYEQYF,TGTGCCATCAGGGACAGGCCACTCTCCTACGAGCAGTACTTC
many,TRBJ2-2,TRBV4-2,TRBD2,CASSQDVTSVTGELFF,TGTGCCAGCAGCCAAGATGTGACTAGCGTAACCGGGGAGCTGTTTTTT
.,TRBJ2-5,TRBV6-1,TRBD2,CASTWEGQETQYF,TGTGCCAGCACGTGGGAGGGCCAAGAGACCCAGTACTTC
few,TRBJ2-7,TRBV10-3,.,CAISETGIEQYF,TGTGCCATCAGTGAGACAGGGATCGAGCAGTACTTC
few,TRBJ1-1,TRBV7-2,.,CASSNSGGDTEAFF,TGTGCCAGCAGCAACTCCGGTGGGGACACTGAAGCTTTCTTT